Listed below are T cell receptor beta chains from one sample, sequenced in a study of blood T cell repertoires in COVID-19. Assay used: immunoSEQ multiplex PCR; TCRdb lists only in-frame clones, some missing. The table includes fewer than 350,000 clones, 75% to 95% detected once. Source material: PBMCs or T cells enriched from blood (not recorded which). These receptors all stem from a man in his forties who had been exposed to COVID-19. Each CDR3 is given with its conserved first and last residue. D genes are given only for firm matches. Not all rows give a size; the values are once, few, many and, for expanded clones, a class.

D: NA; size: NA; V: TRBV10-1; J: TRBJ1-2; CDR3: CASSDGTSYGYTF; DNA: TGCGCCAGCAGTGATGGGACTTCCTATGGCTACACCTTC
D: NA; size: NA; V: TRBV28; J: TRBJ2-1; CDR3: CASVGTLTTRRNEQFF; DNA: TGTGCCAGCGTCGGGACACTAACGACCAGGCGCAATGAGCAGTTCTTC
D: NA; size: once; V: TRBV5-4; J: TRBJ2-5; CDR3: CASSRDSSTETQYF; DNA: TGTGCCAGCAGCCGAGACAGCTCTACGGAGACCCAGTACTTC
D: TRBD1; size: NA; V: TRBV24-1; J: TRBJ1-1; CDR3: CATSDSGTGVTEAFF; DNA: TGTGCCACCAGTGACTCCGGGACAGGGGTTACTGAAGCTTTCTTT
D: TRBD1; size: NA; V: TRBV28; J: TRBJ1-5; CDR3: CASSLSGQGKGRPQHF; DNA: TGTGCCAGCAGTTTATCCGGACAGGGAAAAGGACGGCCCCAGCATTTT
D: NA; size: NA; V: TRBV10-3; J: TRBJ1-1; CDR3: CAISIRGSDTEAFF; DNA: TGTGCCATCAGTATAAGAGGGTCGGACACTGAAGCTTTCTTT
D: TRBD2; size: NA; V: TRBV7-9; J: TRBJ2-7; CDR3: CASSSSGTYEQYF; DNA: TGTGCCAGCAGTTCTAGCGGAACCTACGAGCAGTACTTC
D: TRBD2; size: NA; V: TRBV10-3; J: TRBJ2-2; CDR3: CATGTSGRGTGELFF; DNA: TGTGCCACCGGGACTAGCGGGAGAGGGACCGGGGAGCTGTTTTTT
D: NA; size: NA; V: TRBV5-1; J: TRBJ1-6; CDR3: CASSLEGRDNSPLHF; DNA: TGCGCCAGCAGCTTGGAGGGCAGGGATAATTCACCCCTCCACTTT
D: TRBD1; size: once; V: TRBV15; J: TRBJ2-7; CDR3: CATSTFLGQGVEQYF; DNA: TGTGCCACCAGCACCTTTTTGGGACAGGGAGTCGAGCAGTACTTC
D: TRBD2; size: NA; V: TRBV24-1; J: TRBJ2-1; CDR3: CATSDLGTSGRDEQFF; DNA: TGTGCCACCAGTGATTTGGGGACTAGCGGGAGGGATGAGCAGTTCTTC
D: TRBD1; size: NA; V: TRBV3-1/TRBV3-2; J: TRBJ1-2; CDR3: CASSPLGTGEGYTF; DNA: TGTGCCAGCAGCCCCTTAGGGACAGGGGAAGGCTACACCTTC
D: TRBD1; size: NA; V: TRBV28; J: TRBJ1-1; CDR3: CASRGGQLNAEAFF; DNA: TGTGCCAGCAGAGGGGGACAGTTAAACGCTGAAGCTTTCTTT
D: TRBD1; size: NA; V: TRBV5-6; J: TRBJ1-1; CDR3: CASSGTGTGVPEAFF; DNA: TGTGCCAGCAGCGGGACAGGGACTGGAGTGCCTGAAGCTTTCTTT
D: NA; size: NA; V: TRBV29-1; J: TRBJ2-3; CDR3: CSARLGAGDTQYF; DNA: TGCAGCGCCCGACTAGGCGCGGGAGATACGCAGTATTTT
D: NA; size: NA; V: TRBV12-3/TRBV12-4; J: TRBJ2-2; CDR3: CASSLGDTGELFF; DNA: TGTGCCAGCAGTCTGGGAGACACCGGGGAGCTGTTTTTT
D: NA; size: NA; V: TRBV4-2; J: TRBJ2-2; CDR3: CASSPIAVGNTGELFF; DNA: TGTGCCAGCAGCCCGATCGCGGTCGGGAACACCGGGGAGCTGTTTTTT
D: NA; size: few; V: TRBV10-1; J: TRBJ2-7; CDR3: CASSPLCCPSSYEQYF; DNA: TGCGCCAGCAGCCCCTTATGCTGTCCGAGCTCCTACGAGCAGTACTTC
D: TRBD2; size: once; V: TRBV7-3; J: TRBJ2-2; CDR3: CASSSSSGRAPGELFF; DNA: TGTGCCAGCAGCTCGTCTAGCGGGAGGGCTCCCGGGGAGCTGTTTTTT
D: NA; size: NA; V: TRBV6-5; J: TRBJ2-1; CDR3: CASSYTQGNEQFF; DNA: TGTGCCAGCAGTTACACTCAGGGTAATGAGCAGTTCTTC
D: NA; size: NA; V: TRBV5-1; J: TRBJ1-2; CDR3: CASSEGTTYGYTF; DNA: TGCGCCAGCAGTGAGGGCACGACGTATGGCTACACCTTC
D: TRBD2; size: NA; V: TRBV30; J: TRBJ2-7; CDR3: CAGGGYEQYF; DNA: TGTGCCGGCGGGGGCTACGAGCAGTACTTC
D: TRBD2; size: NA; V: TRBV28; J: TRBJ2-3; CDR3: CASSSGLAGVDTQYF; DNA: TGTGCCAGCAGTTCGGGACTAGCGGGAGTAGATACGCAGTATTTT
D: TRBD1; size: NA; V: TRBV14; J: TRBJ1-2; CDR3: CASSQVGQPNYGYTF; DNA: TGTGCCAGCAGCCAAGTGGGACAGCCGAACTATGGCTACACCTTC
D: TRBD2; size: NA; V: TRBV11-1; J: TRBJ2-3; CDR3: CASSLAGLAGGAYTDTQYF; DNA: TGTGCCAGCAGCTTAGCAGGACTAGCGGGAGGTGCCTACACAGATACGCAGTATTTT
D: TRBD2; size: NA; V: TRBV7-2; J: TRBJ2-7; CDR3: CASSLVAGGSYEQYF; DNA: TGTGCCAGCAGCTTAGTAGCGGGAGGTTCCTACGAGCAGTACTTC
D: NA; size: few; V: TRBV2; J: TRBJ1-4; CDR3: CASSVGHPNEKLFF; DNA: TGTGCCAGCAGTGTAGGACACCCTAATGAAAAACTGTTTTTT
D: NA; size: once; V: TRBV27; J: TRBJ1-6; CDR3: CASRLNREPVDNSPLHF; DNA: TGTGCCAGCAGACTGAACAGGGAACCAGTAGATAATTCACCCCTCCACTTT
D: NA; size: NA; V: TRBV28; J: TRBJ1-4; CDR3: CASSLFLGRNNEKLFF; DNA: TGTGCCAGCAGTTTATTTCTTGGCAGAAATAATGAAAAACTGTTTTTT
D: NA; size: few; V: TRBV6-4; J: TRBJ2-3; CDR3: CASSDSLESDTQYF; DNA: TGTGCCAGCAGTGATTCTCTAGAATCAGATACGCAGTATTTT
D: NA; size: NA; V: TRBV28; J: TRBJ2-5; CDR3: CASSSQVFQETQYF; DNA: TGTGCCAGCAGTTCTCAGGTGTTTCAAGAGACCCAGTACTTC
D: TRBD1; size: NA; V: TRBV7-2; J: TRBJ1-2; CDR3: CASSLTGERYGYTF; DNA: TGTGCCAGCAGCTTAACAGGGGAGAGATATGGCTACACCTTC
D: NA; size: NA; V: TRBV3-1/TRBV3-2; J: TRBJ2-7; CDR3: CASSQREINYEQYF; DNA: TGTGCCAGCAGCCAAAGGGAGATAAACTACGAGCAGTACTTC
D: NA; size: NA; V: TRBV19; J: TRBJ1-5; CDR3: CASSIRGVSNQPQHF; DNA: TGTGCCAGTAGTATTCGCGGGGTGAGCAATCAGCCCCAGCATTTT
D: NA; size: NA; V: TRBV25-1; J: TRBJ2-3; CDR3: CASSGPYTQYF; DNA: TGTGCCAGCAGTGGTCCCTATACGCAGTATTTT
D: TRBD1; size: NA; V: TRBV3-1/TRBV3-2; J: TRBJ1-2; CDR3: CASSQEDRVYGYTF; DNA: TGTGCCAGCAGCCAAGAGGACAGGGTGTATGGCTACACCTTC
D: NA; size: NA; V: TRBV28; J: TRBJ1-4; CDR3: CASSSQNKREKLFF; DNA: TGTGCCAGCAGTTCCCAGAATAAGAGGGAAAAACTGTTTTTT
D: TRBD1; size: NA; V: TRBV7-6; J: TRBJ1-1; CDR3: CASSLRTGPDQAFF; DNA: TGTGCCAGCAGCCTTAGGACAGGGCCGGACCAAGCTTTCTTT
D: TRBD1; size: NA; V: TRBV29-1; J: TRBJ1-2; CDR3: CSVVYRGDYGYTF; DNA: TGCAGCGTTGTGTACAGGGGAGACTATGGCTACACCTTC
D: NA; size: once; V: TRBV30; J: TRBJ2-1; CDR3: CAWSPPSPEQFF; DNA: TGTGCCTGGTCCCCTCCCAGTCCTGAGCAGTTCTTC
D: NA; size: NA; V: TRBV5-6; J: TRBJ1-5; CDR3: CASSFSGSSNQPQHF; DNA: TGTGCCAGCAGCTTTTCAGGGTCCAGCAATCAGCCCCAGCATTTT
D: TRBD1; size: NA; V: TRBV25-1; J: TRBJ2-5; CDR3: CASSSGQGGGETQYF; DNA: TGTGCCAGCAGCTCGGGACAGGGAGGGGGAGAGACCCAGTACTTC
D: NA; size: NA; V: TRBV9; J: TRBJ1-3; CDR3: CASSFTHTASGNTIYF; DNA: TGTGCCAGCAGCTTCACACACACAGCCTCTGGAAACACCATATATTTT
D: NA; size: NA; V: TRBV2; J: TRBJ1-5; CDR3: CASSEFGYIANQPQHF; DNA: TGTGCCAGCAGTGAATTCGGGTATATCGCGAATCAGCCCCAGCATTTT
D: TRBD1; size: NA; V: TRBV3-1/TRBV3-2; J: TRBJ1-3; CDR3: CASRTGFRNTIYF; DNA: TGTGCCAGTAGGACAGGGTTTCGGAACACCATATATTTT
D: TRBD2; size: NA; V: TRBV10-3; J: TRBJ2-1; CDR3: CAIRETSGSFAYNEQFF; DNA: TGTGCCATCAGGGAGACTAGCGGGAGTTTCGCCTACAATGAGCAGTTCTTC
D: TRBD1; size: NA; V: TRBV13; J: TRBJ1-1; CDR3: CASSTGQSNTEAFF; DNA: TGTGCCAGCAGCACGGGACAGTCGAACACTGAAGCTTTCTTT
D: TRBD2; size: NA; V: TRBV13; J: TRBJ2-1; CDR3: CASSLGALAGLDEQFF; DNA: TGTGCCAGCAGCTTAGGAGCCCTAGCGGGACTGGATGAGCAGTTCTTC
D: NA; size: NA; V: TRBV19; J: TRBJ1-1; CDR3: CASSISLQILNMNTEAFF; DNA: TGTGCCAGTAGTATCAGCTTACAGATTTTAAACATGAACACTGAAGCTTTCTTT
D: NA; size: NA; V: TRBV27; J: TRBJ1-5; CDR3: CASSLSTYSNQPQHF; DNA: TGTGCCAGCAGTTTAAGTACTTATAGCAATCAGCCCCAGCATTTT
D: TRBD1; size: NA; V: TRBV9; J: TRBJ1-1; CDR3: CASSPPRGGRVEAFF; DNA: TGTGCCAGCAGCCCCCCGCGAGGGGGCAGGGTTGAAGCTTTCTTT
D: NA; size: NA; V: TRBV11-1; J: TRBJ2-7; CDR3: CASSRQSYEQYF; DNA: TGTGCCAGCAGCCGACAGTCCTACGAGCAGTACTTC
D: TRBD1; size: NA; V: TRBV19; J: TRBJ2-7; CDR3: CATPGQGENEQYF; DNA: TGTGCCACCCCAGGACAGGGCGAGAACGAGCAGTACTTC
D: NA; size: NA; V: TRBV5-1; J: TRBJ1-4; CDR3: CASSNGQSPTNEKLFF; DNA: TGCGCCAGCAGCAACGGACAGTCTCCAACTAATGAAAAACTGTTTTTT
D: NA; size: NA; V: TRBV19; J: TRBJ1-2; CDR3: CASSIRIVTGNYGYTF; DNA: TGTGCCAGTAGTATCCGAATTGTGACAGGAAACTATGGCTACACCTTC
D: NA; size: once; V: TRBV6-2/TRBV6-3; J: TRBJ1-5; CDR3: CASSTGRPQHF; DNA: TGTGCCAGCAGTACAGGACGGCCCCAGCATTTT
D: NA; size: NA; V: TRBV3-1/TRBV3-2; J: TRBJ2-7; CDR3: CASSQYPPGTYNYEQYF; DNA: TGTGCCAGCAGCCAGTACCCCCCCGGGACTTACAACTACGAGCAGTACTTC
D: NA; size: once; V: TRBV29-1; J: TRBJ1-3; CDR3: CSVEDYSGNRASGNTIYF; DNA: TGCAGCGTTGAAGATTATTCAGGTAACCGAGCCTCTGGAAACACCATATATTTT
D: TRBD2; size: NA; V: TRBV11-2; J: TRBJ2-2; CDR3: CASSLRSGRSTGELFF; DNA: TGTGCCAGCAGCTTGAGGAGCGGGAGATCCACCGGGGAGCTGTTTTTT
D: NA; size: NA; V: TRBV28; J: TRBJ1-5; CDR3: CASSFRAKQPQHF; DNA: TGTGCCAGCAGTTTCAGGGCGAAGCAGCCCCAGCATTTT